This entry features one T cell receptor (beta chain) sequence. The antigen is not known. V was clipped by 3 bases and J by 4 bases; unmatched bases: 12. The CDR3 is 18 residues long. Germline lookup yields CDR1 MGHRA and CDR2 YSYEKL. These data are taken from a study of T cell responses to AZD1222 COVID-19 vaccine. The method was immunoSEQ multiplex PCR; TCRdb's version includes in-frame clones alone and lacks a portion of them. The table has some 100,000 clones, roughly 90% seen once. The study's findings and limits: Nearly half of spike-specific TCRs reportedly target variant regions that are unmutated in the B.1.351 and B.1.1.7 variants. The donors showed a predominance of white British ancestry and of females, with possible underestimation of clonal diversity.

Here the sequenced sample was peripheral blood, taken 28 days after the second AZD1222 dose. The chain links TRBV4-1 to TRBJ2-3; 11 bases agree with TRBD2. The TCR comes from an adult who received the AZD1222 COVID-19 vaccine. The CDR3 nucleotides are TGCGCCAGCAGCCAGGACCGACTAGCGGGATTGCTCCCAGATACGCAGTATTTT. Its translation is CASSQDRLAGLLPDTQYF.